This TCR beta chain appears in the sequencing data of a study of intratumoral heterogeneity in liver cancer. With respect to this clone: The antigen remains unidentified.

Multiple geographically separated regions of the hepatocellular carcinoma nodule were sampled separately. Sampled areas showed no macroscopic evidence of necrosis or hemorrhage. Study conclusions and caveats: In each patient, region a exceeded region b in unique T-cell expansions. No significant regional difference in overall T cell clonality was found.

The CDR3 has 14 residues. Germline-derived CDR1 and CDR2 are LNHDA and SQIVND (reference sequence). V lost 10 bases, J lost 0 bases, and 3 bases stayed unmatched. The protocol was immunoSEQ multiplex PCR, while the TCRdb copy is restricted to in-frame clones and leaves out a portion. This table has fewer than 3,000 clones, about 64% appearing once. The chain uses TRBV19 and TRBJ2-2; TRBD1 agrees at 9 bases. This TCR was recovered from a woman aged 70-85 years with hepatocellular carcinoma. Material: tumor tissue, obtained before any cancer treatment. The CDR3: CATRTGANTGELFF. The CDR3 nucleotides read TGTGCCACGAGGACAGGGGCGAACACCGGGGAGCTGTTTTTT.